A single sample gave rise to the 20 T cell receptor beta chains below, sequenced in a study of cytotoxic CD8 clonotypes in ibrutinib-treated CLL. Libraries were prepared by immunoSEQ multiplex PCR; TCRdb keeps only in-frame clonotypes and omits some of them. The repertoire consists of approximately 140,000 clones, with approximately 77% occurring once and the leading ten covering around a quarter. The sequences come from PBMCs, collected after 12 months of ibrutinib treatment. The receptor set was obtained from a human donor with chronic lymphocytic leukemia.

The CDR3 coding sequence is TGCGCCAGCAGTGAGTGGACAGGGGTTTATGGCTACACCTTC. Its translation: CASSEWTGVYGYTF. The V and J genes are TRBV10-2 and TRBJ1-2; 9 bases align to TRBD1. The CDR3 sequence is 14 residues long. Trimming at V came to 1 base and at J to 5 bases, leaving 2 bases not matched to a gene. Germline lookup yields CDR1 WSHSY and CDR2 SAAADI.

This clone showed up just a few times. This chain links TRBV5-1 with TRBJ1-1; 7 bases are a match to TRBD1. V lost 7 bases and J lost 6; bases outside the gene matches: 24. Per the germline V gene, CDR1 is SGHRS and CDR2 is YFSETQ. The CDR3 extends over 18 amino acids. The CDR3 DNA reads as TGCGCCAGCCGTAAGTCCATCCTCTTAACAGGGGCCGCTCCTGAAGCTTTCTTT. This gives the protein CASRKSILLTGAAPEAFF.

The chain has TRBV19 and TRBJ1-5, with 10 bases that match TRBD1. The CDR3 contains 19 residues. The trim removed 0 bases at V and 3 bases at J, leaving 11 bases unmatched. Germline V gene data show CDR1 as LNHDA and CDR2 as SQIVND (reference sequence). Written as DNA, the CDR3 is TGTGCCAGTAGTATAGATCCGTCGGGGGACAGGGGTGTCAATCAGCCCCAGCATTTT. Its translation is CASSIDPSGDRGVNQPQHF.

The gene calls are TRBV14 and TRBJ1-1, with a tentative D call TRBD1 (6 bases). This CDR3 has 16 amino acids. V was cut by 4 bases and J by 0 bases, with 15 bases left in between. From germline, CDR1 is SGHDN and CDR2 FVKESK. CDR3 residues: CASSPEGGIMNTEAFF. The DNA of the CDR3 is TGTGCCAGCAGCCCCGAGGGGGGTATAATGAACACTGAAGCTTTCTTT.

The chain couples TRBV7-2 to TRBJ2-6; 8 bases fit TRBD1. Per germline, CDR1 SGHTA and CDR2 FQGNSA. This CDR3 has 16 residues. The ends lost 5 bases at V and 4 bases at J; junction bases unmatched: 7. Here the CDR3 reads CASSPQTGAGANVLTF. The CDR3 nucleotides read TGTGCCAGCAGCCCCCAGACAGGGGCAGGGGCCAACGTCCTGACTTTC. Full variable domain (rest looked up from reference TRBV7-2 and TRBJ2-6): GAGVSQSPSNKVTEKGKDVELRCDPISGHTALYWYRQSLGQGLEFLIYFQGNSAPDKSGLPSDRFSAERTGGSVSTLTIQRTQQEDSAVYLCASSPQTGAGANVLTFGAGSRLTVL.

The chain carries TRBV7-2 and TRBJ2-5, with D possibly being TRBD1 (6 bases). CDR3 length equals 14 residues. CDR1 and CDR2 from the germline V gene are SGHTA and FQGNSA. V lost 3 bases and J lost 1, with 9 bases in between. CDR3 residues: CASSLYRAQETQYF. The CDR3 DNA reads TGTGCCAGCAGCTTGTACAGGGCCCAAGAGACCCAGTACTTC.

The chain joins TRBV7-2 to TRBJ1-3; TRBD1 might be the D (5 bases). Germline CDR1 reads SGHTA; CDR2 reads FQGNSA. CDR3 length equals 15 residues. Trimming left V 5 bases short and J 3 bases short, with 14 bases between. The CDR3 sequence: CASSPEPGFGNTIYF. CDR3 coding DNA: TGTGCCAGCAGCCCCGAACCAGGGTTTGGAAACACCATATATTTT.

The chain combines TRBV10-3 with TRBJ1-1; TRBD1 aligns across 11 bases. V was clipped by 10 bases and J by 0 bases; unmatched bases: 4. The CDR3 is 14 amino acids. Germline CDR1 and CDR2: ENHRY and SYGVKD. This CDR3 reads CATRTGGMNTEAFF. CDR3 nucleotide sequence: TGTGCCACCCGGACAGGGGGCATGAACACTGAAGCTTTCTTT.

CDR3 protein: CASSLSTYNEQFF. As DNA, the CDR3 is TGTGCCAGCAGCTTGTCAACCTACAATGAGCAGTTCTTC. V and J are TRBV5-4 and TRBJ2-1; no reliable D call. V shed 1 base and J shed 2 bases, with 4 bases lying between them. This CDR3 comprises 13 residues. Germline V gives CDR1 SGHNT, CDR2 YYREEE (reference sequence). The variable domain in full, with the rest retrieved from reference TRBV5-4 and TRBJ2-1, is ETGVTQSPTHLIKTRGQQVTLRCSSQSGHNTVSWYQQALGQGPQFIFQYYREEENGRGNFPPRFSGLQFPNYSSELNVNALELDDSALYLCASSLSTYNEQFFGPGTRLTVL.

This chain uses TRBV27 with TRBJ1-5, with D uncertain. Germline CDR1 is MNHEY and CDR2 is SMNVEV (reference sequence). The CDR3 is made up of 13 amino acids. V was pared by 3 bases and J by 7 bases, with 10 bases between. This chain's CDR3 is CASSFFVGQPQHF. In DNA form, the CDR3 reads TGTGCCAGCAGTTTTTTCGTTGGCCAGCCCCAGCATTTT.

The chain couples TRBV12-5 to TRBJ1-5; 10 bases line up with TRBD1. This CDR3 is built from 16 residues. Germline CDR1 is LGHNT and CDR2 is FRNRAP. V gave up 1 base and J gave up 1 base; unmatched junction bases: 1. This CDR3 reads CASGLGTGGSNQPQHF. The CDR3 bases are TGTGCTAGTGGTTTGGGGACAGGGGGGAGCAATCAGCCCCAGCATTTT.

The chain links TRBV7-9 to TRBJ2-7; possible D gene TRBD2, 5 bases. V lost 4 bases and J 2 bases, leaving 9 bases between the germline ends. The germline V gene has CDR1 SEHNR and CDR2 FQNEAQ (reference sequence). The CDR3 consists of 13 residues. CDR3 coding DNA: TGTGCCAGCAGCTCGGACTTGACCTACGAGCAGTACTTC. Its protein product is CASSSDLTYEQYF.

On this clone: This may arise from a read error, as a much more abundant clone is one base away. Other DNA sequences in the sample encode the same CDR3. The CDR3 DNA follows: TGTGCCAGCAGGGGTGCAACTAATGAAAAACTGTTTTTT. The encoded protein is CASRGATNEKLFF. The chain has TRBV28 and TRBJ1-4; D call uncertain. Looked up from germline, CDR1 is MDHEN and CDR2 is SYDVKM. Trimming removed 6 bases from V and 0 bases from J, with 5 bases in between. CDR3 size: 13 residues.

This clone was counted once. V usage is TRBV25-1 and J usage is TRBJ2-7; possibly TRBD2 for D (5 bases). This CDR3 comprises 14 residues. The germline V and J ends were trimmed by 2 bases and 2 bases, with 10 bases remaining between them. Germline-derived CDR1 and CDR2 are MGHDK and SYGVNS. The CDR3 region is CASSESGRTYEQYF. In DNA, the CDR3 is TGTGCCAGCAGTGAAAGCGGACGGACCTACGAGCAGTACTTC.

The J gene is TRBJ1-4, the V gene TRBV11-2, with D possibly TRBD1 on 6 matching bases. This CDR3 is 13 amino acids long. CDR1 is SGHAT, CDR2 FQNNGV, per germline. The V end lost 5 bases, the J end lost 9 bases, and 13 bases lay between the germline ends. CDR3 sequence (DNA): TGTGCCAGCAGCCCGGGGGGGGGCCAAAAACTGTTTTTT. This encodes CASSPGGGQKLFF.

CDR3 DNA: TGTGCCAGCAGCGCCGGGACAGCCCAAGAGACCCAGTACTTC. Its translation: CASSAGTAQETQYF. The chain recombines TRBV9 with TRBJ2-5, with 7 bases aligning to TRBD1. Germline values: CDR1 SGDLS, CDR2 YYNGEE. With V trimmed by 3 bases and J by 1 base, 3 bases remained unmatched. CDR3 length: 14 amino acids.

This clone was counted only a few times. The chain joins TRBV5-1 to TRBJ1-1; 7 nucleotides agree with TRBD1. The trim removed 4 bases at V and 1 base at J, leaving 4 bases unmatched. CDR1 and CDR2 from the germline V gene are SGHRS and YFSETQ. The CDR3 is 14 residues long. CDR3 sequence reads: CASSQTGSNTEAFF. The CDR3 DNA follows: TGCGCCAGCAGCCAGACAGGGTCGAACACTGAAGCTTTCTTT.

V is TRBV27 and J is TRBJ2-5; D not resolved. CDR1 is MNHEY, CDR2 SMNVEV, per germline (reference sequence). Trimming stripped 5 bases from V and 4 bases from J, with 8 bases between. The CDR3 has 12 residues. In DNA, the CDR3 is TGTGCCAGCAGTCGCCTGGGAGAGACCCAGTACTTC. Protein product: CASSRLGETQYF.

The chain joins TRBV9 to TRBJ2-5; the match to TRBD2 covers 8 bases. V gave up 1 base and J gave up 1 base; unmatched junction bases: 3. This CDR3 is 15 amino acids long. The germline V gene encodes CDR1 SGDLS and CDR2 YYNGEE. CDR3 DNA sequence: TGTGCCAGCAGCGTAACACTAGCGGTCCAAGAGACCCAGTACTTC. This translates into CASSVTLAVQETQYF.

V gene TRBV18 combines with J gene TRBJ1-1; D gene uncertain. Trimming pared 1 base from V and 1 base from J, leaving 10 bases between. Germline loops: CDR1 KGHSH, CDR2 LQKENI. This CDR3 spans 15 amino acids. The CDR3 region has the DNA TGTGCCAGCTCACCACGCGGGGATTGGAACACTGAAGCTTTCTTT. Protein: CASSPRGDWNTEAFF.